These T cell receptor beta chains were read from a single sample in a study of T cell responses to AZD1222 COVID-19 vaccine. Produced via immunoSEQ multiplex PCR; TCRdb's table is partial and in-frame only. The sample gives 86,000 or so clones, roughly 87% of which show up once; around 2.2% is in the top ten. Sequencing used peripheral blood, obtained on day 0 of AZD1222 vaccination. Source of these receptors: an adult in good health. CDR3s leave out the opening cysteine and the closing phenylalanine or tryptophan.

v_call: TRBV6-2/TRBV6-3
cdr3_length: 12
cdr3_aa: ASSSPQGGEKLF

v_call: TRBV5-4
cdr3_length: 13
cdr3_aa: ASSHQRTGGETQY

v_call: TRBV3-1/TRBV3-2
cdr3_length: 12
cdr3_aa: ASSQDWGRETQY

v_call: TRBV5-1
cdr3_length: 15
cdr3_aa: ASSFGPRSGNTGELF

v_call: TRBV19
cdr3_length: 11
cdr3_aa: ASSIQGEETQY

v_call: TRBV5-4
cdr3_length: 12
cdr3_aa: ASSFGGQDQPQH

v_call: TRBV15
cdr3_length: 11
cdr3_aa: ATSRDGWVEAF

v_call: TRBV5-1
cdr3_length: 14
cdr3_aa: ASSLGGAGATYEQY

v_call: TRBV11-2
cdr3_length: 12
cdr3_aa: ASSPISGANVLT

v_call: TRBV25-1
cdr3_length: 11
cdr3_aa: ASSERGPGGYT

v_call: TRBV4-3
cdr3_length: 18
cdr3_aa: ASSRDHRGSLPTFTDTQY

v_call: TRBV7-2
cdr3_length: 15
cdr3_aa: ASSFHGQAYGNQPQH

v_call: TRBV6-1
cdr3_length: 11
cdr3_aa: ASSEAAIYEQY

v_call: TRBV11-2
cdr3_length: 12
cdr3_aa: ASSLDLGARGYT

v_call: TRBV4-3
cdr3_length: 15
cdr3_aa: ASSQDDGTSSTGELF

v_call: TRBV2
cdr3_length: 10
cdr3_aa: ALIPGADTQY

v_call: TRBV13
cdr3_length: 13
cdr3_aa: ASSLTSESYNEQF

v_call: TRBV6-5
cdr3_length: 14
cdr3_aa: ASSSQFGGVNYGYT

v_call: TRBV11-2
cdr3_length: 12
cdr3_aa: ASRLAGGPYEQY

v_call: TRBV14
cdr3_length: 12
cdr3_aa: ASSQEFVGGEQF

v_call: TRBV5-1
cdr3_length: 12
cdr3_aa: ASSLAAANYGYT

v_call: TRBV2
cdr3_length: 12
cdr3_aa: ASNRQGAGNEQF

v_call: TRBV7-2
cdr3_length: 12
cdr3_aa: ASSSFGTNQPQH

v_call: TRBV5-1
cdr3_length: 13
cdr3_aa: ASSLEGQGWEKLF

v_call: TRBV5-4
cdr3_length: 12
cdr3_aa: ASSLADRSYEQY

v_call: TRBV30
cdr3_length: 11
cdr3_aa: AWDRAGSTEAF

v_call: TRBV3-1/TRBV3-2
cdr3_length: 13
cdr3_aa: ASSQTGQGSYGYT

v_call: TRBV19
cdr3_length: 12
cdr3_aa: ASRPGVASYEQY

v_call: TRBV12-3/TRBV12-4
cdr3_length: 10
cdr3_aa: ASSPPTGLTF

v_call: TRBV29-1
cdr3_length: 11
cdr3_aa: SAIPTGTYEQY

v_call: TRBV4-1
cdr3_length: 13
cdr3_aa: ASSPGPNEPYGYT

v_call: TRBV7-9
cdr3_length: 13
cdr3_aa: ATPSGGGPNSPLH

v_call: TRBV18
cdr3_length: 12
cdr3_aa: ASSPSYRGTEAF

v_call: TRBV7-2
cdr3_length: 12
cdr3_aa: ASSLGQGTNEQY

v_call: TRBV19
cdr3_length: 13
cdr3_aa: ASSITGGANYGYT

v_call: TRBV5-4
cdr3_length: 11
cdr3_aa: ASSSGTGTGYT

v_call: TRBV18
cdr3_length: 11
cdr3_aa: ASSPPQENEQF

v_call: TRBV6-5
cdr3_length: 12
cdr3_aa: ASSYTGPLGEQY

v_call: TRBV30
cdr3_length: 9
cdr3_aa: AWSFGGELF

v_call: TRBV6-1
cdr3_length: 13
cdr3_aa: ASSEGGPLNTEAF

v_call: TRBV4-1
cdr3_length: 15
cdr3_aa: ASSQGAWAGGNTEAF

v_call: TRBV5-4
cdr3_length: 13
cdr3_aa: ASKPTSGGTDTQY

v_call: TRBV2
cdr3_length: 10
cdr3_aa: ASSQSQETQY

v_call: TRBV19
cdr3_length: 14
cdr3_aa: ASSARTGMRTDTQY

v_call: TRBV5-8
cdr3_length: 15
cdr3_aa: ASSLTRTVYSNQPQH

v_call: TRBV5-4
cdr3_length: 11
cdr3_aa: ASSAGGLETQY

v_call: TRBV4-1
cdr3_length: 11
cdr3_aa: ASSHRVAYEQY

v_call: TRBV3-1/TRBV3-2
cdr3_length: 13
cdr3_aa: ASSPTGQVNSPLH

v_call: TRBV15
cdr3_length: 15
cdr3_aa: ATSKEGTLLGANVLT

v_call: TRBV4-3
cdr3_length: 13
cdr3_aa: ASSQFPGREDGYT

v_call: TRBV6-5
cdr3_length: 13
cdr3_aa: ASSVTSGRVYEQF

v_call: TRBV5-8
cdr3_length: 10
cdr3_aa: ASSGGQKPQY

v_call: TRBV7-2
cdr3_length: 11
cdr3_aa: ASSPQGWYEQY

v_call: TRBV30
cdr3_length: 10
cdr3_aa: AWSTQGYEQY